What follows are 13 T cell receptor beta chains derived from one specimen sequenced in a study of blood T cell repertoires in COVID-19. The data were produced by immunoSEQ multiplex PCR, yet TCRdb's version contains in-frame clones alone and is incomplete. This sample has over 11,000 clones, with 87% found just once. Sequencing input: peripheral blood. The receptors here all came from a human donor in a cohort sampled during active COVID-19.

The CDR3 is CASSSLAGGGDEQFF. CDR3 bases: TGTGCCAGCAGTAGCCTAGCGGGAGGAGGGGATGAGCAGTTCTTC. The chain links TRBV6-2 or TRBV6-3 to TRBJ2-1; the match to TRBD2 covers 11 bases. This CDR3 has 15 residues. The ends lost 5 bases at V and 8 bases at J; junction bases unmatched: 8. CDR1 and CDR2 from the germline V gene are MNHEY and SVGEGT.

The table lists this clone with a count of one. The chain recombines TRBV18 with TRBJ2-2, with 7 positions matching TRBD1. J gave up 2 bases and V 0 bases, and 3 bases lay outside the gene matches. The V gene's germline CDR1 is KGHSH and CDR2 LQKENI. The CDR3 consists of 16 residues. The CDR3 region is CASSPPTGVNTGELFF. The DNA of the CDR3 is TGTGCCAGCTCACCACCCACAGGGGTTAACACCGGGGAGCTGTTTTTT.

This chain uses TRBV7-6 with TRBJ1-3; D unresolved. Germline CDR1 and CDR2: SGHVS and FNYEAQ. Between the trimmed V and J ends, which lost 5 bases and 1 base, there was a span of 12 bases. CDR3 length: 15 amino acids. This CDR3 reads CASSREGVSGNTIYF. The CDR3 bases are TGTGCCAGCAGCCGCGAGGGAGTTTCTGGAAACACCATATATTTT.

This clone was detected a few times. The rearrangement uses TRBV10-2 and TRBJ2-3; no clear D. Germline V gives CDR1 WSHSY, CDR2 SAAADI. CDR3 length: 15 amino acids. Trimming cost V 9 bases and J 0 bases, with 16 bases left between them. The CDR3 nucleotides are TGCGCCAGTCGTTTTGCGGATACTAGCACAGATACGCAGTATTTT. Protein sequence: CASRFADTSTDTQYF.

The genes are TRBV3-1 (or the pseudogene TRBV3-2) and TRBJ1-1, with 10 nucleotides matching TRBD1. The CDR3 is made up of 15 amino acids. Germline CDR1 and CDR2: LGHDT and YNNKEL (reference sequence). The trim removed 7 bases at V and 3 bases at J, leaving 8 bases unmatched. CDR3 region: CASKGQGGLDTEAFF. The DNA for the CDR3 is TGTGCCAGCAAAGGACAGGGGGGTTTGGACACTGAAGCTTTCTTT.

The rearrangement uses TRBV28 and TRBJ2-1; 10 positions agree with TRBD2. V lost 2 bases to trimming and J lost 8 bases; unmatched junction nucleotides: 6. The CDR3 is made up of 15 amino acids. Germline V CDR1 and CDR2: MDHEN, SYDVKM. CDR3 amino acids: CASSLTSGTFDEQFF. The CDR3 DNA reads as TGTGCCAGCAGTTTAACTAGCGGGACCTTTGATGAGCAGTTCTTC.

The rearrangement joins TRBV4-2 to TRBJ2-1; 8 bases are a match to TRBD2. The V and J ends lost 0 bases and 2 bases, in that order; junction bases with no gene match: 6. CDR1 is LGHNA and CDR2 is YNFKEQ in the germline V gene. The length of the CDR3 is 17 residues. The CDR3 DNA reads as TGTGCCAGCAGCCAAGATGAGATAGCGGGACCCTACAATGAGCAGTTCTTC. Its translation is CASSQDEIAGPYNEQFF.

The gene calls are TRBV5-4 and TRBJ1-1; D may be TRBD1 (6 bases). There are 13 residues in the CDR3. Germline assignment: CDR1 SGHNT and CDR2 YYREEE (reference sequence). Trimming left V 0 bases short and J 3 bases short, with 6 bases between. DNA of the CDR3: TGTGCCAGCAGCTTGGACAGGGACACTGAAGCTTTCTTT. Protein product: CASSLDRDTEAFF.

By proportion, this clone is medium-sized. The V and J genes are TRBV28 and TRBJ2-2; D is ambiguous. This CDR3 is built from 14 residues. V was shortened by 1 base and J by 6 bases, with 9 bases between the two germline ends. Looked up from germline, CDR1 is MDHEN and CDR2 is SYDVKM. This CDR3 reads CASSLSSAAGELFF. For the CDR3, the DNA is TGTGCCAGCAGTTTATCGAGCGCGGCCGGGGAGCTGTTTTTT.

The chain employs TRBV6-5 and TRBJ2-1; TRBD1 matches at 9 bases. The CDR3 totals 16 residues. J was trimmed by 2 bases and V by 0 bases; bases with no gene match: 2. Germline V gene sequence: CDR1 MNHEY, CDR2 SVGAGI. The CDR3 reads CASSYSNRGPYNEQFF. DNA of the CDR3: TGTGCCAGCAGTTACTCGAACAGGGGGCCCTACAATGAGCAGTTCTTC.

The chain employs TRBV27 and TRBJ1-2, with D possibly TRBD1 on 6 matching bases. In germline, CDR1 is MNHEY, CDR2 SMNVEV (reference sequence). V gave up 8 bases and J gave up 0 bases, with 10 bases separating them. The CDR3 loop spans 13 amino acids. The CDR3 bases are TGTGCCAGCGGGGGCCTAGCTAACTATGGCTACACCTTC. Residues: CASGGLANYGYTF.

The count of this clone is one. A junction boundary mismatches the germline segment, possibly from a read error. The chain is built from TRBV27 and TRBJ2-2; maybe TRBD2 (6 bases). CDR1 is MNHEY and CDR2 is SMNVEV in the germline V gene (reference sequence). The CDR3 is 15 amino acids. The CDR3 sequence is CAGRRAPMNTGELFF. Here the CDR3 DNA reads TGTGCCGGCAGGAGGGCTCCCATGAACACCGGGGAGCTGTTTTTT.

The chain couples TRBV20-1 to TRBJ2-7; 7 nucleotides match TRBD2. Germline CDR1 and CDR2: DFQATT and SNEGSKA (reference sequence). The V segment lost 3 bases and the J segment 2 bases; nucleotides outside the gene matches: 7. The CDR3 sequence is 14 residues long. CDR3 in DNA: TGCAGTGCTAGTTTCGAGCGGGACCCCTACGAGCAGTACTTC. This codes for CSASFERDPYEQYF.